This T cell receptor beta chain originates from a study of blood T cell repertoires in COVID-19. About the research overall: Samples representing acute and convalescent COVID-19 were sourced from the United States, Italy and Spain. The analysed material was cDNA or gDNA that came from T cells, B-cell-depleted T cells, or PBMCs.

V lost 3 bases, J lost 4 bases, and 13 bases lay in between. This CDR3 contains 14 residues. From germline, CDR1 is LNHDA and CDR2 SQIVND (reference sequence). Authors' processing steps: Amplification of reference gene primers was used by the study to estimate nucleated cell counts. Repertoires were generated with immunoSEQ multiplex PCR, while TCRdb's copy carries only in-frame clones and drops some. Clone size and V and J calls were adopted from that table, with D and trimming inferred from the DNA. The sample includes 180,000 or so clones, more than 70% of them seen just once. The chain combines TRBV19 with TRBJ2-7; D gene uncertain. This TCR derives from an elderly woman with active or convalescent COVID-19. The sample was peripheral blood. The CDR3 here is CASSIRAGPYEQYF. The CDR3 coding sequence is TGTGCCAGTAGTATCCGTGCAGGCCCTTACGAGCAGTACTTC.